This entry describes one T cell receptor (beta chain). The antigen remains unidentified. Mismatch with germline at one junction end may stem from a read error. MiXCR, run by TCRdb on the 5' RACE reads, gives a single entry per CDR3 protein. Of 200,000 or so distinct CDR3 sequences listed, 10% to 15% are singletons. The sample belongs to a study of CD8 T cells in ankylosing spondylitis. Study-level points and caveats: Within matched ankylosing spondylitis synovial fluid, disease-linked clones were reportedly significantly enriched.

This CDR3 contains 15 residues. Germline CDR1 and CDR2: SGDLS and YYNGEE. Sequences were obtained from blood, either unsorted or a sorted T cell fraction (not recorded which). The sequence came from a female donor with ankylosing spondylitis or in good health (not recorded which). The V and J genes are TRBV9 and TRBJ2-6; D unclear. CDR3 protein: CANSVRSVDANVLTF. Here the CDR3 DNA reads TGTGCCAACAGCGTTCGGTCGGTGGATGCCAACGTCCTGACTTTC. The full variable domain, its missing parts supplied by reference TRBV9 and TRBJ2-6, is DSGVTQTPKHLITATGQRVTLRCSPRSGDLSVYWYQQSLDQGLQFLIQYYNGEERAKGNILERFSAQQFPDLHSELNLSSLELGDSALYFCANSVRSVDANVLTFGAGSRLTVL.